This T cell receptor (beta chain) emerged from a study of blood T cell repertoires in COVID-19. Only in-frame clones appear in the TCRdb table, and some are missing; sequencing was by immunoSEQ multiplex PCR. The repertoire holds 70,000 to 95,000 clones, with more than 70% as singletons. From germline, CDR1 is PRHDT and CDR2 FYEKMQ (reference sequence). The V gene lost 1 base and the J gene lost 7 bases, with 7 bases spanning the gap. The CDR3 runs 12 residues. The rearrangement joins TRBV13 to TRBJ1-2, with no clear D. The sequence came from a man aged 50 to 59 with COVID-19, enrolled during active disease. Sequencing input: peripheral blood. The DNA of the CDR3 is TGTGCCAGCAGCTTAGTGAGGGCTGGCTACACCTTC. Encoded protein: CASSLVRAGYTF.